A single sample gave rise to the 30 T cell receptor beta chains below, sequenced in a study of control samples from healthy donors and cancer patients (dated by TCRdb to about 2020). Libraries came from the immunoSEQ multiplex PCR assay. Imported from immuneACCESS, the table was reduced by TCRdb to in-frame sequences with V and J called. These copies leave out some clones; in studies compared against another copy, an unresolved V gene accounts for under half, and the cause of the remainder is not known. This sample has 250,000 to 300,000 clones in its table, and about four fifths of those were observed once. The ten largest clonotypes hold more than 10% of the sample. The material sequenced was PBMCs. The source of these receptors is a woman aged 60-75 years with lung cancer.

The chain recombines TRBV5-1 with TRBJ1-3; TRBD1 matches 7 bases. Germline V gene sequence: CDR1 SGHRS, CDR2 YFSETQ. V lost 3 bases and J lost 2; bases outside the gene matches: 5. The CDR3 runs to 15 residues. The CDR3 coding sequence is TGCGCCAGCAGCTCGACAGGGAGTCCTGGAAACACCATATATTTT. Translation: CASSSTGSPGNTIYF.

The chain combines TRBV14 with TRBJ2-3, with a possible D match to TRBD2 (6 bases). This CDR3 region has 15 residues. In germline, CDR1 is SGHDN, CDR2 FVKESK. V was pared by 7 bases and J by 5 bases, with 19 bases between. The CDR3 loop is CASKGSNPGVDTQYF. The CDR3 DNA is TGTGCCAGCAAGGGAAGTAATCCGGGGGTAGATACGCAGTATTTT.

The chain carries TRBV19 and TRBJ2-1; 10 nucleotides agree with TRBD1. Germline assignment: CDR1 LNHDA and CDR2 SQIVND (reference sequence). The CDR3 has 15 residues. V lost 5 bases and J lost 5; bases outside the gene matches: 6. Here the CDR3 DNA reads TGTGCCAGTAGTCAGGACAGGGGGGGAAACAATGAGCAGTTCTTC. This translates into CASSQDRGGNNEQFF.

V and J are TRBV19 and TRBJ1-5, with D possibly matching TRBD1 (6 bases). Trimming cost V 5 bases and J 5 bases, with 19 bases left between them. The germline CDR1 and CDR2 sequences are LNHDA and SQIVND (reference sequence). This CDR3 is built from 16 residues. The CDR3 coding sequence is TGTGCCAGTAGTCCCCTGGGGGCCGGGAGCTATCAGCCCCAGCATTTT. Its translation is CASSPLGAGSYQPQHF.

V usage is TRBV28 and J usage is TRBJ1-5; unclear D gene. This CDR3 is built from 13 residues. CDR1 and CDR2 (germline): MDHEN, SYDVKM. V shed 5 bases and J shed 0 bases, with 5 bases lying between them. CDR3 sequence: CASSQDSNQPQHF. As DNA, the CDR3 is TGTGCCAGCAGTCAGGATAGCAATCAGCCCCAGCATTTT.

The chain employs TRBV6-5 and TRBJ1-1, with D unresolved. CDR3 length: 12 amino acids. Deletions cut 6 bases from V and 1 base from J, with 6 bases between. CDR1 is MNHEY, CDR2 SVGAGI, per germline. Here the CDR3 DNA reads TGTGCCAGCAGAGACAAGAACACTGAAGCTTTCTTT. Its translation: CASRDKNTEAFF.

V and J are TRBV5-5 and TRBJ2-7; no clear D. V was clipped by 1 base and J by 2 bases, with 10 bases between them. Germline values: CDR1 SGHKS, CDR2 YYEKEE (reference sequence). The CDR3 consists of 14 residues. CDR3 sequence (DNA): TGTGCCAGCAGCTTGAGTGGCGGTCCCTACGAGCAGTACTTC. Protein sequence: CASSLSGGPYEQYF.

The rearrangement joins TRBV5-1 to TRBJ1-2, with a weak D call TRBD1 (5 bases). Germline V gene lookup returns CDR1 SGHRS and CDR2 YFSETQ. Trimming stripped 2 bases from V and 8 bases from J, with 13 bases between. The CDR3 has 13 amino acids. CDR3 coding DNA: TGCGCCAGCAGCTTACTTCAGGGCTCGGGCTACACCTTC. Translation gives CASSLLQGSGYTF.

The rearrangement joins TRBV4-2 to TRBJ2-1, with a possible D match to TRBD2 (5 bases). Per the germline V gene, CDR1 is LGHNA and CDR2 is YNFKEQ. With 1 base removed from V and 0 bases from J, the gap between germline ends came to 10 bases. The CDR3 spans 16 residues. The CDR3 sequence is CASSQGAGSSYNEQFF. As DNA, the CDR3 is TGTGCCAGCAGCCAAGGGGCTGGGAGCTCCTACAATGAGCAGTTCTTC.

This chain uses TRBV30 with TRBJ1-5; TRBD1 matches 9 bases. The V segment lost 8 bases and the J segment 4 bases; nucleotides outside the gene matches: 9. Germline loops: CDR1 GTSNPN, CDR2 SVGIG (reference sequence). This CDR3 is built from 14 residues. CDR3 region: CAAQQGAGNQPQHF. CDR3 nucleotide sequence: TGTGCCGCACAACAGGGGGCAGGGAATCAGCCCCAGCATTTT.

The gene calls are TRBV12-3 or TRBV12-4 and TRBJ1-1, with TRBD1 matching over 8 bases. Trimming cost V 1 base and J 7 bases; bases outside gene matches: 2. This CDR3 contains 13 residues. The CDR3 loop is CASSLGTGYEAFF. The DNA for the CDR3 is TGTGCCAGCAGTTTAGGGACAGGGTATGAAGCTTTCTTT.

On this clone itself: The sample carries other DNA sequences with the same CDR3. V is TRBV7-2 and J is TRBJ1-1; D unclear. Germline V CDR1 and CDR2: SGHTA, FQGNSA. Between the trimmed V and J ends, which lost 2 bases and 1 base, there was a span of 8 bases. The CDR3 loop spans 14 amino acids. The CDR3 bases are TGTGCCAGCAGCTTATGGGCCGCGAACACTGAAGCTTTCTTT. Translation: CASSLWAANTEAFF.

The rearrangement links TRBV5-1 to TRBJ1-3; tentative D call: TRBD1 (5 bases). Germline V gives CDR1 SGHRS, CDR2 YFSETQ. The CDR3 runs to 16 residues. V lost 0 bases, J lost 2 bases, and 12 bases lay in between. The CDR3 DNA reads as TGCGCCAGCAGCTTGGTAGGGGCCTACACTGGAAACACCATATATTTT. Its protein product is CASSLVGAYTGNTIYF.

The V and J genes are TRBV3-1 (or the pseudogene TRBV3-2) and TRBJ2-7; 8 bases fit TRBD2. From germline, CDR1 is LGHDT and CDR2 YNNKEL (reference sequence). The trim removed 4 bases at V and 3 bases at J, leaving 17 bases unmatched. The CDR3 contains 18 residues. The CDR3 region has the DNA TGTGCCAGCAGCCCTCGCCGGGGGGGAGGACGTGGAATCTACGAGCAGTACTTC. This gives the protein CASSPRRGGGRGIYEQYF.

The rearrangement links TRBV30 to TRBJ1-1; D is undetermined. CDR3 length equals 12 residues. Germline lookup yields CDR1 GTSNPN and CDR2 SVGIG (reference sequence). Between the trimmed V and J ends, which lost 0 bases and 10 bases, there was a span of 12 bases. The CDR3 DNA reads as TGTGCCTGGAGTGTACCCGGCAGGAGAGCTTTCTTT. This codes for CAWSVPGRRAFF.

The chain carries TRBV5-1 and TRBJ1-6; the match to TRBD1 covers 9 bases. Germline V gene sequence: CDR1 SGHRS, CDR2 YFSETQ. With 4 bases clipped from V and 8 bases from J, the junction kept 10 bases outside the gene matches. The CDR3 contains 16 residues. The CDR3 protein is CASSGGGTGRDSPLHF. The CDR3 DNA sequence: TGCGCCAGCAGCGGGGGGGGGACAGGGCGAGATTCACCCCTCCACTTT. The full variable domain, completed using reference TRBV5-1 and TRBJ1-6, is KAGVTQTPRYLIKTRGQQVTLSCSPISGHRSVSWYQQTPGQGLQFLFEYFSETQRNKGNFPGRFSGRQFSNSRSEMNVSTLELGDSALYLCASSGGGTGRDSPLHFGNGTRLTVT.

This chain links TRBV27 with TRBJ1-1, with 11 bases matching TRBD1. V gave up 1 base and J gave up 4 bases; unmatched junction bases: 14. The CDR3 runs to 19 residues. Germline V gene sequence: CDR1 MNHEY, CDR2 SMNVEV (reference sequence). The CDR3 here is CASSLYGTGGQIMGTEAFF. DNA for the CDR3: TGTGCCAGCAGTTTATATGGGACAGGGGGACAGATAATGGGCACTGAAGCTTTCTTT.

The chain uses TRBV7-2 and TRBJ1-3; D might be TRBD1 (6 bases). Per the germline V gene, CDR1 is SGHTA and CDR2 is FQGNSA. V lost 5 bases and J 2 bases, leaving 13 bases between the germline ends. The CDR3 has 15 amino acids. The CDR3 coding sequence is TGTGCCAGCAGCCCCTTTACAGGGACTGGAAACACCATATATTTT. Residues: CASSPFTGTGNTIYF.

The chain uses TRBV7-9 and TRBJ1-2; no reliable D call. This CDR3 region has 14 residues. V dropped 5 bases and J dropped 4 bases, with 14 bases sitting between them. Germline-derived CDR1 and CDR2 are SEHNR and FQNEAQ (reference sequence). The CDR3 here is CASSPVEGVYGYTF. The CDR3 nucleotides are TGTGCCAGCAGCCCCGTGGAGGGCGTCTATGGCTACACCTTC.

This clone was seen just once. J is TRBJ1-5 and V is TRBV27; D gene uncertain. CDR1 is MNHEY, CDR2 SMNVEV, per germline (reference sequence). V lost 6 bases and J 2 bases, leaving 5 bases between the germline ends. The CDR3 has 12 residues. The CDR3 coding sequence is TGTGCCAGCAGACGGGGCAATCAGCCCCAGCATTTT. This translates into CASRRGNQPQHF.

The chain recombines TRBV11-1 with TRBJ2-3; 8 bases align to TRBD1. V was clipped by 5 bases and J by 4 bases; unmatched bases: 11. Germline V lookup: CDR1 SGHAT, CDR2 FQDESV (reference sequence). CDR3 length: 16 amino acids. CDR3 residues: CASSRRTQGESDTQYF. As DNA, the CDR3 is TGTGCCAGCAGCCGAAGAACACAGGGGGAATCAGATACGCAGTATTTT.

The rearrangement joins TRBV3-1 (or the pseudogene TRBV3-2) to TRBJ2-1; unclear D gene. The CDR3 contains 15 residues. V was cut by 0 bases and J by 1 base, with 7 bases left in between. Germline CDR1 is LGHDT and CDR2 is YNNKEL (reference sequence). CDR3 in amino acids: CASSQDSISYNEQFF. DNA for the CDR3: TGTGCCAGCAGCCAAGACTCCATTTCCTACAATGAGCAGTTCTTC.

The V and J genes are TRBV7-9 and TRBJ2-1, with TRBD2 identical over 9 bases. The CDR3 is 18 residues long. The V segment lost 5 bases and the J segment 0 bases; nucleotides outside the gene matches: 11. CDR1 is SEHNR and CDR2 is FQNEAQ in the germline V gene (reference sequence). CDR3 nucleotides: TGTGCCAGCAGCGGAGCGGGACTAGCAAAAAGCTCCTACAATGAGCAGTTCTTC. Protein sequence: CASSGAGLAKSSYNEQFF.

A note on this clone: Within the sample, other DNA sequences also encode this same CDR3. The chain couples TRBV18 to TRBJ2-5; D not certain. Germline V gene data show CDR1 as KGHSH and CDR2 as LQKENI. V was cut by 1 base and J by 3 bases, with 6 bases left in between. This CDR3 comprises 13 residues. The CDR3 loop is CASSPRQEETQYF. The CDR3 region has the DNA TGTGCCAGCTCACCACGACAAGAAGAGACCCAGTACTTC.

The chain carries TRBV4-2 and TRBJ2-2, with D possibly TRBD2 on 5 matching bases. Trimming removed 4 bases from V and 8 bases from J, with 17 bases in between. The CDR3 sequence is 15 residues long. Germline V gene data show CDR1 as LGHNA and CDR2 as YNFKEQ. This chain's CDR3 is CASSLPQDRTGELFF. CDR3 sequence (DNA): TGTGCCAGCAGCCTACCACAAGACCGGACTGGGGAGCTGTTTTTT.

The rearrangement uses TRBV9 and TRBJ2-5; D uncertain. The CDR3 totals 13 residues. The ends were cut back, 1 base at V and 0 bases at J, with 4 bases in the middle. The germline V gene encodes CDR1 SGDLS and CDR2 YYNGEE. The CDR3 spells CASSVRDQETQYF. The CDR3 region has the DNA TGTGCCAGCAGCGTAAGGGACCAAGAGACCCAGTACTTC.

The chain couples TRBV3-1 (or the pseudogene TRBV3-2) to TRBJ1-2; possibly TRBD1 for D (5 bases). CDR1 and CDR2 from the germline V gene are LGHDT and YNNKEL (reference sequence). Trimming removed 3 bases at V and 2 bases at J, with 22 bases between. CDR3 length: 18 residues. CDR3 protein: CASSHGGAARARNYGYTF. The CDR3 nucleotides read TGTGCCAGCAGCCACGGAGGGGCCGCCCGGGCGCGCAACTATGGCTACACCTTC.

The chain is built from TRBV11-2 and TRBJ1-4; 8 positions agree with TRBD1. The CDR3 length is 16 residues. Per the germline V gene, CDR1 is SGHAT and CDR2 is FQNNGV. The V and J ends lost 4 bases and 1 base, in that order; junction bases with no gene match: 5. The CDR3 here is CASSSDRVRTNEKLFF. CDR3 DNA sequence: TGTGCCAGCAGCTCGGACAGGGTACGAACTAATGAAAAACTGTTTTTT.

This clone was seen only once. The V and J genes are TRBV19 and TRBJ2-3; perhaps D is TRBD1 or TRBD2 (5 bases each). Trimming shortened V by 2 bases and J by 0 bases, and 15 bases separated the two germline ends. The CDR3 consists of 17 residues. Germline CDR1 reads LNHDA; CDR2 reads SQIVND (reference sequence). The CDR3 sequence: CASSIFRGEGSTDTQYF. The CDR3, as DNA: TGTGCCAGTAGTATATTTCGGGGCGAAGGGAGCACAGATACGCAGTATTTT.

J is TRBJ2-7 and V is TRBV6-5, with D perhaps TRBD1 (6 bases). This CDR3 spans 15 amino acids. Trimming took 0 bases from V and 0 from J, leaving 9 bases between them. The germline V gene has CDR1 MNHEY and CDR2 SVGAGI. CDR3: CASSYSRRGSYEQYF. In DNA form, the CDR3 reads TGTGCCAGCAGTTACTCTCGCAGGGGCTCCTACGAGCAGTACTTC.